This T cell receptor beta chain is from a study of OX40 agonist ivuxolimab in advanced cancers. As to this clone: Its target is unknown.

The V end lost 1 base, the J end lost 0 bases, and 7 bases lay between the germline ends. CDR1 SQVTM and CDR2 ANQGSEA come from the germline V gene. This CDR3 spans 15 amino acids. Autoimmune disease history or systemic immunosuppression led to patient exclusion. Some clones are missing from TCRdb's copy, which holds only in-frame ones; the method was immunoSEQ multiplex PCR. The sample lists some 120,000 clones, just under 95% occurring once. The study, taken as a whole, reports: Not determined was the antigen specificity of the expanded peripheral T cells.

This TCR was recovered from an adult with an advanced solid tumor such as melanoma, head and neck, liver or kidney cancer. The source was CD4+ or CD8+ T cells sorted from blood, collected in a trial of the OX40 agonist ivuxolimab. This rearrangement joins TRBV29-1 to TRBJ2-6; no definite D call. CDR3 in amino acids: CSVEGLFSGANVLTF. The CDR3, as DNA: TGCAGCGTTGAAGGTCTTTTCTCTGGGGCCAACGTCCTGACTTTC.